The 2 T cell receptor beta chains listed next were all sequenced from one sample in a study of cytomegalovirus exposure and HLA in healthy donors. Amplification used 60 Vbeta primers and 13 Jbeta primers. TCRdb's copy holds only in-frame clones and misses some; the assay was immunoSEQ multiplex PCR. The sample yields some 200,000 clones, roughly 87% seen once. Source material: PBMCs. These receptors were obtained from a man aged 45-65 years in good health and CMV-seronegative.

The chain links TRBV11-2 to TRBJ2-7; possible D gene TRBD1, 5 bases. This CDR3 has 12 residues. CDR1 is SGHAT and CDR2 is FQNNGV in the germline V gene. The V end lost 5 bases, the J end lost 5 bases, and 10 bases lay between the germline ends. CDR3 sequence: CASSIQGHEQYF. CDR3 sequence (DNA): TGTGCCAGCAGCATTCAGGGCCACGAGCAGTACTTC.

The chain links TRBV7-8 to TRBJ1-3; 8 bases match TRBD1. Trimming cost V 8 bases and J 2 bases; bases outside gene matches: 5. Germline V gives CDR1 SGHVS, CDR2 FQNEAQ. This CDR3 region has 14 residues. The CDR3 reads CASRQGATGNTIYF. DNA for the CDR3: TGTGCCAGCCGTCAGGGGGCTACTGGAAACACCATATATTTT.